What follows are 8 T cell receptor beta chains derived from one specimen sequenced in a study of cytomegalovirus exposure and HLA in healthy donors. Primers for the PCR totalled 60 Vbeta and 13 Jbeta. Sequencing used immunoSEQ multiplex PCR; TCRdb keeps in-frame clones, though not all of them. The sample lists 200,000 to 250,000 clones, around 76% occurring once. Sequenced input: PBMCs. The receptor source for this set is a man between 18 and 29 years old in good health and CMV-seronegative.

The chain employs TRBV6-5 and TRBJ2-1, with TRBD2 matching 9 bases. Germline trimming cut 1 base from V and 9 bases from J; bases unmatched to any gene: 10. The CDR3 loop spans 16 amino acids. CDR1 MNHEY and CDR2 SVGAGI come from the germline V gene. The CDR3: CASSYLAGVVNGEQFF. CDR3 coding DNA: TGTGCCAGCAGTTACTTAGCGGGAGTGGTTAACGGTGAGCAGTTCTTC.

The V gene is TRBV7-3, the J gene TRBJ2-3, with D perhaps TRBD1 (6 bases). V dropped 5 bases and J dropped 5 bases, with 17 bases sitting between them. Germline V gene data show CDR1 as SGHTA and CDR2 as FQGTGA. This CDR3 has 15 amino acids. For the CDR3, the DNA is TGTGCCAGCAGCCTACAGGGACCGGTGCAAGATACGCAGTATTTT. Translation gives CASSLQGPVQDTQYF.

The V and J genes are TRBV4-1 and TRBJ2-7; 12 nucleotides align to TRBD2. V was clipped by 5 bases and J by 2 bases; unmatched bases: 10. The germline V gene has CDR1 MGHRA and CDR2 YSYEKL. CDR3 length: 17 amino acids. The CDR3 region has the DNA TGCGCCAGCAGCGAGTCAACTAGCGGGAGGCCTCCCTACGAGCAGTACTTC. As protein: CASSESTSGRPPYEQYF.

The V gene is TRBV2, the J gene TRBJ1-1, with 10 bases aligning to TRBD1. CDR3 size: 15 residues. V lost 6 bases to trimming and J lost 2 bases; unmatched junction nucleotides: 6. Germline loops: CDR1 SNHLY, CDR2 FYNNEI. CDR3 DNA sequence: TGTGCCAGCAGGCGGGACAGGGGAGATAACACTGAAGCTTTCTTT. This encodes CASRRDRGDNTEAFF.

The V call is TRBV4-1, the J call TRBJ2-2; 8 bases agree with TRBD1. Looked up from germline, CDR1 is MGHRA and CDR2 is YSYEKL. V shed 0 bases and J 4 bases; nucleotides not matched to a gene: 4. This CDR3 contains 16 residues. The CDR3 region is CASSQETGDLTGELFF. The CDR3 region has the DNA TGCGCCAGCAGCCAAGAGACAGGGGATCTCACCGGGGAGCTGTTTTTT.

The chain combines TRBV19 with TRBJ2-6; TRBD2 agrees at 10 bases. Germline CDR1 reads LNHDA; CDR2 reads SQIVND (reference sequence). This CDR3 region has 15 residues. V trimming: 10 bases; J trimming: 0 bases; junction bases outside the gene matches: 3. CDR3 amino acids: CATSSGSSGANVLTF. The CDR3, as DNA: TGTGCCACCTCTAGCGGGAGCTCTGGGGCCAACGTCCTGACTTTC.

The V gene is TRBV6-5, the J gene TRBJ2-7; TRBD2 matches 10 bases. From germline, CDR1 is MNHEY and CDR2 SVGAGI. CDR3 size: 14 residues. Trimming removed 5 bases from V and 0 bases from J; junction bases left unmatched: 1. In DNA form, the CDR3 reads TGTGCCAGCAGTCTAGCGGGAGTCTCCTACGAGCAGTACTTC. Its translation is CASSLAGVSYEQYF.

The chain couples TRBV7-9 to TRBJ2-5; TRBD1 might be the D (5 bases). The ends were cut back, 1 base at V and 5 bases at J, with 11 bases in the middle. This CDR3 is built from 14 residues. The V gene's germline CDR1 is SEHNR and CDR2 FQNEAQ (reference sequence). The CDR3 here is CASSLVGAGETQYF. The CDR3 DNA sequence: TGTGCCAGCAGCTTAGTAGGGGCCGGGGAGACCCAGTACTTC.